The rows below give T cell receptor beta chains drawn from one sample of a study of molecular identifiers for immune sequencing clone quantification. In TCRdb, the PCR reads were re-called with MiXCR into one record per CDR3 protein. The sample lists 600,000 to 650,000 distinct CDR3 sequences, roughly 21% seen once, with 0.85% in the top ten. The specimen was naive CD8+ T cells from blood, with Jurkat cell RNA spiked in. These receptors all stem from a human donor in good health. Some libraries in this study had Jurkat cell RNA spiked in. CDR3s include the opening cysteine and the closing phenylalanine or tryptophan. Each record gives: clone size, J gene, V gene, D gene, CDR3 protein, CDR3 DNA. A D gene is named only where the DNA matches it firmly. A row's size may be missing; if present it is once, few, many or a size class.

clone_size: NA
j_call: TRBJ2-7
v_call: TRBV7-6
d_call: TRBD1
cdr3_aa: CASSLSGTGVSYEQYF
cdr3_nt: TGTGCCAGCAGCTTATCCGGGACAGGGGTTTCCTACGAGCAGTACTTC

clone_size: many
j_call: TRBJ2-7
v_call: TRBV7-9
d_call: TRBD1
cdr3_aa: CASSGPGQGKPSYEQYF
cdr3_nt: TGTGCCAGCAGCGGCCCAGGACAGGGGAAACCGTCCTACGAGCAGTACTTC

clone_size: many
j_call: TRBJ2-7
v_call: TRBV20-1
d_call: NA
cdr3_aa: CSATPRAGTGGEQYF
cdr3_nt: TGCAGTGCAACACCAAGGGCCGGAACCGGGGGAGAGCAGTACTTC

clone_size: NA
j_call: TRBJ1-5
v_call: TRBV27
d_call: NA
cdr3_aa: CASGSSNQPQHF
cdr3_nt: TGTGCCAGCGGCTCGTCTAATCAGCCCCAGCATTTT

clone_size: few
j_call: TRBJ2-7
v_call: TRBV27
d_call: NA
cdr3_aa: CASSLKAGSLVYEQYF
cdr3_nt: TGTGCCAGCAGTTTAAAGGCAGGGTCACTAGTCTACGAGCAGTACTTC

clone_size: many
j_call: TRBJ2-5
v_call: TRBV13
d_call: TRBD2
cdr3_aa: CASSPSGRETQYF
cdr3_nt: TGTGCCAGCAGCCCGAGCGGGAGAGAGACCCAGTACTTC

clone_size: many
j_call: TRBJ1-2
v_call: TRBV14
d_call: NA
cdr3_aa: CASSPYTDYGYTF
cdr3_nt: TGTGCCAGCAGCCCCTACACCGACTATGGCTACACCTTC

clone_size: many
j_call: TRBJ2-7
v_call: TRBV20-1
d_call: NA
cdr3_aa: CSARDLNRYSYEQYF
cdr3_nt: TGCAGTGCTAGAGATTTAAACAGATACTCCTACGAGCAGTACTTC

clone_size: NA
j_call: TRBJ1-1
v_call: TRBV4-1
d_call: NA
cdr3_aa: CASNQDHYRMNTEAFF
cdr3_nt: TGCGCCAGCAACCAAGATCATTACAGGATGAACACTGAAGCTTTCTTT

clone_size: few
j_call: TRBJ1-2
v_call: TRBV29-1
d_call: NA
cdr3_aa: CSVERGGPNYGYTF
cdr3_nt: TGCAGCGTTGAGAGGGGGGGGCCTAACTATGGCTACACCTTC

clone_size: many
j_call: TRBJ2-1
v_call: TRBV4-1
d_call: NA
cdr3_aa: CASSQVDGTYNEQFF
cdr3_nt: TGCGCCAGCAGCCAAGTCGATGGGACATACAATGAGCAGTTCTTC

clone_size: few
j_call: TRBJ2-7
v_call: TRBV27
d_call: TRBD2
cdr3_aa: CASSLAGGGGGNEQYF
cdr3_nt: TGTGCCAGCAGTTTAGCGGGGGGGGGGGGGGGTAACGAGCAGTACTTC

clone_size: many
j_call: TRBJ2-7
v_call: TRBV6-5
d_call: NA
cdr3_aa: CASGLWGGGHEQYF
cdr3_nt: TGTGCCAGCGGATTATGGGGAGGTGGGCACGAGCAGTACTTC

clone_size: many
j_call: TRBJ2-7
v_call: TRBV5-4
d_call: TRBD1
cdr3_aa: CASSWDRGNSYEQYF
cdr3_nt: TGTGCCAGCAGCTGGGACAGGGGAAACTCCTACGAGCAGTACTTC

clone_size: NA
j_call: TRBJ2-6
v_call: TRBV21-1
d_call: NA
cdr3_aa: CANQRTGGDFSGANVLTF
cdr3_nt: TGTGCCAACCAGAGGACAGGGGGCGATTTCTCTGGGGCCAACGTCCTGACTTTC

clone_size: many
j_call: TRBJ2-1
v_call: TRBV14
d_call: NA
cdr3_aa: CASSQDHNEQFF
cdr3_nt: TGTGCCAGCAGCCAAGACCACAATGAGCAGTTCTTC

clone_size: NA
j_call: TRBJ1-6
v_call: TRBV19
d_call: NA
cdr3_aa: CASSPWTGDNSPLHF
cdr3_nt: TGTGCCAGTAGTCCATGGACGGGAGATAATTCACCCCTCCACTTT

clone_size: NA
j_call: TRBJ2-7
v_call: TRBV4-3
d_call: TRBD1
cdr3_aa: CASSQGRGSGGFYEQYF
cdr3_nt: TGCGCCAGCAGCCAAGGACGAGGGTCAGGGGGCTTCTACGAGCAGTACTTC

clone_size: NA
j_call: TRBJ2-2
v_call: TRBV19
d_call: TRBD1
cdr3_aa: CASFNRGGELFF
cdr3_nt: TGTGCCAGTTTTAACAGGGGTGGGGAGCTGTTTTTT

clone_size: NA
j_call: TRBJ2-5
v_call: TRBV27
d_call: NA
cdr3_aa: CASSFKVQETQYF
cdr3_nt: TGTGCCAGCAGTTTCAAGGTACAAGAGACCCAGTACTTC

clone_size: many
j_call: TRBJ2-7
v_call: TRBV7-9
d_call: NA
cdr3_aa: CASSLWDGGYEQYF
cdr3_nt: TGTGCCAGCAGCTTATGGGACGGGGGCTACGAGCAGTACTTC

clone_size: NA
j_call: TRBJ2-7
v_call: TRBV27
d_call: TRBD2
cdr3_aa: CASSLGTSGGAYEQYF
cdr3_nt: TGTGCCAGCAGTTTGGGGACTAGCGGGGGGGCTTACGAGCAGTACTTC

clone_size: NA
j_call: TRBJ2-5
v_call: TRBV14
d_call: NA
cdr3_aa: CASSQDHVGAVETQYF
cdr3_nt: TGTGCCAGCAGCCAAGATCATGTGGGAGCAGTAGAGACCCAGTACTTC

clone_size: NA
j_call: TRBJ2-7
v_call: TRBV12-3/TRBV12-4
d_call: TRBD2
cdr3_aa: CASSWEGRSYEQYF
cdr3_nt: TGTGCCAGCAGTTGGGAGGGCCGGTCCTACGAGCAGTACTTC

clone_size: many
j_call: TRBJ2-1
v_call: TRBV4-3
d_call: NA
cdr3_aa: CASSQDRSPNEQFF
cdr3_nt: TGCGCCAGCAGCCAAGATCGGAGCCCCAATGAGCAGTTCTTC

clone_size: many
j_call: TRBJ2-2
v_call: TRBV4-1
d_call: NA
cdr3_aa: CASRPQGNTGELFF
cdr3_nt: TGCGCCAGCAGACCACAGGGGAACACCGGGGAGCTGTTTTTT